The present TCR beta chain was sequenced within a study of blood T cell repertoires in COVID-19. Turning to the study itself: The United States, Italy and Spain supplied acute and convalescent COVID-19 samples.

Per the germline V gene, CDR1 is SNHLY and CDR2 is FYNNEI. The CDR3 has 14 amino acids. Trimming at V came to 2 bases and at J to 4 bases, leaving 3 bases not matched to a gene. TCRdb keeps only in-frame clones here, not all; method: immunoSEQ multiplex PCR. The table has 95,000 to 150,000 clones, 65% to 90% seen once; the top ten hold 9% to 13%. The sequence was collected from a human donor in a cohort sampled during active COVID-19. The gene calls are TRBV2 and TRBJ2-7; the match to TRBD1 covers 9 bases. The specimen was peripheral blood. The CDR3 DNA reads TGTGCCAGCAGTGAACCGGGACAGGGATACGAGCAGTACTTC. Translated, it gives CASSEPGQGYEQYF.